The source of this TCR beta chain is a study of human T cells and chemical hapten exposure. Study information: The scalp of each patient received a weekly diphenylcyclopropenone dose for the full roughly 26-week study. DPC (0.01%) was patch tested on the upper back and read at 6 days.

Noted time point: patch test 3, about 24 weeks after DPC sensitization. The treatment was: therapeutic diphenylcyclopropenone sensitization with weekly scalp DPC. Sequencing started from total RNA isolated from unfractionated whole blood. Per the authors' pipeline: Sampled TCR counts reached a median of roughly 90,000 per sample, with values ranging from roughly 20,000 to 750,000. TCRdb reanalysed the RACE reads using MiXCR and keeps one entry per CDR3 protein. These V and J calls are TCRdb output, not the study's own analysis. The sample shows roughly 38,000 distinct CDR3 sequences, around 9.5% of them seen only once. The V segment lost 4 bases and the J segment 4 bases; nucleotides outside the gene matches: 15. The germline V gene encodes CDR1 SQVTM and CDR2 ANQGSEA. This CDR3 has 17 residues. With respect to this clonotype: Its specificity is not known.

Overall study findings and caveats: With patch test score, the counts of PT1 expanded TCRs showed a positive correlation.

This TCR derives from a man in his forties or fifties with alopecia areata. Some clones in this sample may be carry-over from other donors' samples. The starting material was whole blood, obtained in connection with sensitization to the hapten diphenylcyclopropenone (DPC). The rearrangement links TRBV29-1 to TRBJ2-7, with 11 bases identical to TRBD1. The CDR3 spells CSVAWIPRDRGTYEQYF. The CDR3 DNA reads as TGCAGCGTTGCCTGGATACCCCGGGACAGGGGGACATACGAGCAGTACTTC.